This T cell receptor beta chain was recovered during a study of T-cell reconstitution after alpha-beta-depleted transplantation in children. During its preparation, the TCRbeta library received unique molecular identifiers. TCRdb fed the PCR reads into MiXCR, producing one record per CDR3 protein. The profile shows some 440,000 distinct CDR3 sequences, under 20% of them singletons. CDR3 length equals 12 residues. V lost 6 bases, J lost 7 bases, and 9 bases lay in between. Germline V lookup: CDR1 SEHNR, CDR2 FQNEAQ (reference sequence). This material consisted of PBMCs, mostly from graft donor cells, taken 360 days after TCRalphabeta/CD19-depleted stem cell transplant. The rearrangement links TRBV7-9 to TRBJ2-2; tentative D call: TRBD1 (5 bases). The receptor's source is a boy in the first two years of life who had a stem cell transplant for Wiskott-Aldrich syndrome, so the T cells may come from the graft donor. The CDR3 is CASSPGLGELFF. In DNA form, the CDR3 reads TGTGCCAGCAGTCCAGGGCTCGGGGAGCTGTTTTTT.